The present TCR beta chain was sequenced within a study of OX40 agonist ivuxolimab in advanced cancers. In the study overall: Ivuxolimab was a fully human IgG2 agonistic monoclonal antibody targeting the costimulatory receptor OX40 (CD134). Intravenous ivuxolimab was administered to patients every 2 weeks at six dose levels: 0.01, 0.1, 0.3, 1.5, 3 and 10 mg/kg. Among the approximately 54 dose-escalation patients, around 19 had hepatocellular carcinoma, 15 or so melanoma, 9 renal cell carcinoma and 9 head and neck cancer. In the dose-escalation cohort, 82.7% of patients were male, and the mean age was roughly 60 years, with a range of about 23 to 85. Prior anti-PD-1, anti-PD-L1 or anti-CTLA-4 therapy was permitted, and less than 45% of dose-escalation patients had received checkpoint inhibitors. Partial responses occurred in three dose-escalation patients, of whom one had hepatocellular carcinoma and two had cutaneous melanoma. The point of sequencing TCRbeta in the periphery was to test whether ivuxolimab changed TCR sequence diversity and drove clonal T-cell expansion. The paper describes the monotherapy dose-escalation part (N of about 50 patients) of the phase I trial of ivuxolimab. Results and caveats for the whole study, not just this receptor: After ivuxolimab, expanded clones were on average more numerous among CD8+ T cells than among CD4+ T cells. Antigen specificity was not determined for the clonally expanded peripheral T cells. At doses of 0.1 to 3.0 mg/kg, clonal expansion of both CD4+ and CD8+ blood T cells was observed from baseline to week 6. Low levels of normalized T-cell clonal expansion were also seen in some patients who did not respond. In the 0.1-3.0 mg/kg groups, partial responders had among the lowest normalized peripheral clonal expansion, particularly in CD8+ T cells.

Concerning this clone: Its antigen remains undetermined. No much larger clonotype is one base removed from it; base qualities were not supplied.

The trial excluded patients who had a history of autoimmune disease or were on systemic immunosuppression. In every dose cohort, peripheral blood was drawn for TCR sequencing at baseline, cycle 4 day 1, and cycle 7 day 1. The samples were taken from a phase I, first-in-human, multicenter, open-label dose-escalation trial of ivuxolimab. Adults with locally advanced or metastatic melanoma, renal cell, hepatocellular, or head and neck squamous cell carcinoma were enrolled in the trial. Before TCR sequencing, CD4+ and CD8+ T cells were separately sorted from peripheral blood. From V the trimming removes 0 bases and from J it removes 5 bases, while the gene matches leave 7 bases of the junction unaccounted for. From the germline V gene, CDR1 is SGHTA and CDR2 is FQGNSA. The CDR3 numbers 15 residues from cysteine through valine. Only CDR3 DNA is held: 45 bases, read in frame from base 1. To sequence the TCRbeta CDR3 region, genomic DNA was isolated from the sorted cells. TCRbeta CDR3 regions were sequenced using the immunoSEQ Assay. Sourced from immuneACCESS, this table was stored by TCRdb with only in-frame sequences that have V and J called. A share of the clones is absent; for the studies checked, an unresolved V gene accounts for under half, and the remainder has no known explanation. Here the sample has some 91,000 clones; 87% occur a single time. The top ten constitute roughly 4% of the sample.

Here the sequenced sample was CD4+ or CD8+ T cells sorted from blood, taken in a trial of the OX40 agonist ivuxolimab. The receptor was isolated from an adult with an advanced solid tumor such as melanoma, head and neck, liver or kidney cancer. This sequence uses TRBV7-2 and TRBJ2-7; 7 bases in the middle match TRBD2. The nucleotides read TGTGCCAGCAGCTTAGCTGGACTAGGGGTGCACGAGCAGTACGTC. Its protein reads: CASSLAGLGVHEQYV.